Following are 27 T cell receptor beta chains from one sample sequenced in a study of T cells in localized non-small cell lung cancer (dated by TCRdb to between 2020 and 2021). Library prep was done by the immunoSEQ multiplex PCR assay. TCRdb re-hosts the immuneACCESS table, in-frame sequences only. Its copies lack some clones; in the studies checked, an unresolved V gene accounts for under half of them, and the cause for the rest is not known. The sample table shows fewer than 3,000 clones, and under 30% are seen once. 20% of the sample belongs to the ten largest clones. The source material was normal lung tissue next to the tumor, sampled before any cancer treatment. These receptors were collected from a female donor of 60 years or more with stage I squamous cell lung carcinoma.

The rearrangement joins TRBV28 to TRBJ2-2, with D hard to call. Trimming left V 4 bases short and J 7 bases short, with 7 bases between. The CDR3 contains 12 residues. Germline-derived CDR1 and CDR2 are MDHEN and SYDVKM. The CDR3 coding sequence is TGTGCCAGCAGTTCTGACTTCGGGGAGCTGTTTTTT. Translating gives CASSSDFGELFF.

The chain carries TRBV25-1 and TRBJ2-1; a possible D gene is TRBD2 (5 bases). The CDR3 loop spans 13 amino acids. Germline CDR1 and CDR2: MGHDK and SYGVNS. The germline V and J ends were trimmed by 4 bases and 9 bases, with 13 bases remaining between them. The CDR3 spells CASSGGPAGEQFF. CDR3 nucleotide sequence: TGTGCCAGCAGTGGCGGGCCGGCGGGTGAGCAGTTCTTC.

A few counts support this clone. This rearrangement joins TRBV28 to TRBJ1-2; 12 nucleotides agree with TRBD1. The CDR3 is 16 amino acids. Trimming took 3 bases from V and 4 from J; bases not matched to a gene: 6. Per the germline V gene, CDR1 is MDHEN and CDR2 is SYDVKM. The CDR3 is CASSFGGQGAGYGYTF. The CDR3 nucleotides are TGTGCCAGCAGTTTTGGGGGACAGGGGGCCGGCTATGGCTACACCTTC.

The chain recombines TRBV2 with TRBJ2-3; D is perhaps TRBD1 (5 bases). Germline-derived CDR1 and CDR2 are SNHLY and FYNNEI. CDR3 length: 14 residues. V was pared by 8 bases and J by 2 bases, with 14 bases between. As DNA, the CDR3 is TGTGCCAGCGGCAGGGCGCTAAACACAGATACGCAGTATTTT. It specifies CASGRALNTDTQYF.

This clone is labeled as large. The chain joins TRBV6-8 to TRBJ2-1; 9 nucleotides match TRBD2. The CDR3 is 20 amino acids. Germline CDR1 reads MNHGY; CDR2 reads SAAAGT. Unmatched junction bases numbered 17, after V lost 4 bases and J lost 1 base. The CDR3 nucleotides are TGTGCCAGCAGTTTGGGTTATCTGAGCGGGAGGTCACCTTCCTACAATGAGCAGTTCTTC. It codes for CASSLGYLSGRSPSYNEQFF.

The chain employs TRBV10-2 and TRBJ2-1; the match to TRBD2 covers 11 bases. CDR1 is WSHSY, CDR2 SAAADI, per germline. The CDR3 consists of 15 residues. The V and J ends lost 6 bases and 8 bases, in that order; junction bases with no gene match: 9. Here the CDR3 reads CASRLAGGLVDEQFF. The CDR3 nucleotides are TGCGCCAGCAGATTAGCGGGAGGGCTCGTGGATGAGCAGTTCTTC.

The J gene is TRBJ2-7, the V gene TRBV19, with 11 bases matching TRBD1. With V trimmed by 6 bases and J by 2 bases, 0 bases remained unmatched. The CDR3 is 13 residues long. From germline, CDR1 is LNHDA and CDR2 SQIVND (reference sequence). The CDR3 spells CASRGQGAYEQYF. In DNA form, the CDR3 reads TGTGCCAGTAGGGGACAGGGGGCCTACGAGCAGTACTTC.

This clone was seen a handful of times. CDR3 region: CASSFQTSGRDEQYF. CDR3 coding DNA: TGTGCCAGCAGCTTCCAGACTAGCGGGAGGGACGAGCAGTACTTC. This chain joins TRBV11-3 and TRBJ2-7; the match to TRBD2 covers 14 bases. The CDR3 loop spans 15 amino acids. From germline, CDR1 is SGHNT and CDR2 YENEEA. The V segment lost 3 bases and the J segment 5 bases; nucleotides outside the gene matches: 3.

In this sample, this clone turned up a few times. This chain's CDR3 is CASRDSLSGGRLGGQFF. DNA for the CDR3: TGTGCCAGCAGAGACAGCCTATCAGGCGGGAGATTAGGGGGGCAGTTCTTC. The chain couples TRBV11-3 to TRBJ2-1; TRBD2 is a possible D gene (7 bases). Trimming left V 6 bases short and J 12 bases short, with 30 bases between. The CDR3 consists of 17 residues. Looked up from germline, CDR1 is SGHNT and CDR2 is YENEEA.

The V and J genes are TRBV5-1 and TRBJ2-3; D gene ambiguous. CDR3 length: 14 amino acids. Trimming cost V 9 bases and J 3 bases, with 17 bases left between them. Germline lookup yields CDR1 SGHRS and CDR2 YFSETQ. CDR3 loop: CATADGEVTDTQYF. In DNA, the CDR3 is TGCGCCACCGCGGACGGAGAGGTGACAGATACGCAGTATTTT.

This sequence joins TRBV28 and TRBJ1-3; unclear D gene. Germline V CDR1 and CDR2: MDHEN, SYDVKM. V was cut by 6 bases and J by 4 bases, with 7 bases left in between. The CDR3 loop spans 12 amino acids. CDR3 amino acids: CASSLGGNTIYF. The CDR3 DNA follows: TGTGCCAGCAGCCTCGGAGGAAACACCATATATTTT.

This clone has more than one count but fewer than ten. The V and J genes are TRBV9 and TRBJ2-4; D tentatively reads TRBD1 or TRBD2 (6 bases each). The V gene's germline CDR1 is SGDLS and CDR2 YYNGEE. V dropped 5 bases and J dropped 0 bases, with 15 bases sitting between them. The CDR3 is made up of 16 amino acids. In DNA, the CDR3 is TGTGCCAGCAGTGAAATGGGGGGCAAAGCCAAAAACATTCAGTACTTC. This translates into CASSEMGGKAKNIQYF.

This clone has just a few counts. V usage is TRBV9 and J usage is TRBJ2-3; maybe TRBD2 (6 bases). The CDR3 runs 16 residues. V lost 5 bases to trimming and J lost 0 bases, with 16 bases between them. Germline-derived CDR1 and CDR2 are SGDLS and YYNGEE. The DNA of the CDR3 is TGTGCCAGCAGTCCTACCGAGGGGACTAGCACAGATACGCAGTATTTT. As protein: CASSPTEGTSTDTQYF.

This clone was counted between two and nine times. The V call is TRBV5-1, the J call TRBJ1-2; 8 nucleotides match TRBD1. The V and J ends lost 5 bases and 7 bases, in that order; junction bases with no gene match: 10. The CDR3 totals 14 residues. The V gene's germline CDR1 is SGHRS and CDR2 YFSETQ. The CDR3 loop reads CASRQDTGGSGYTF. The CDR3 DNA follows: TGCGCCAGCAGACAAGACACAGGGGGATCTGGCTACACCTTC.

CDR3: CASSERQGTEAFF. The DNA of the CDR3 is TGTGCCAGCAGTGAGCGACAGGGCACTGAAGCTTTCTTT. The genes are TRBV6-8 and TRBJ1-1; TRBD1 agrees at 7 bases. The CDR3 spans 13 residues. Looked up from germline, CDR1 is MNHGY and CDR2 is SAAAGT. J gave up 4 bases and V 5 bases, and 4 bases lay outside the gene matches.

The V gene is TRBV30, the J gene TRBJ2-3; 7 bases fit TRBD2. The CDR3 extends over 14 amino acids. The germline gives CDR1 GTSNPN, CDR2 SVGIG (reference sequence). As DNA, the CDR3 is TGTGCTCGCGGGGGACGGTCAAACACAGATACGCAGTATTTT. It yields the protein CARGGRSNTDTQYF.

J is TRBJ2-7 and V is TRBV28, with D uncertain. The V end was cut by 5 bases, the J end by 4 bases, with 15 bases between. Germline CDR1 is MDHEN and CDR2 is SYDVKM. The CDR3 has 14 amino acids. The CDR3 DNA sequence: TGTGCCAGCAGTCGGCCCCTTGTTTGGTACGAGCAGTACTTC. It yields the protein CASSRPLVWYEQYF.

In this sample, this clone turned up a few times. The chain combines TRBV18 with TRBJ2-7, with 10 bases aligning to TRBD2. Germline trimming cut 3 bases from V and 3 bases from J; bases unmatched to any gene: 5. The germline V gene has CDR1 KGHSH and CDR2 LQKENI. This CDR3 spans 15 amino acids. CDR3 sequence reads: CASSPGLAGDYEQYF. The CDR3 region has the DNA TGTGCCAGCTCACCGGGGCTAGCGGGAGACTACGAGCAGTACTTC.

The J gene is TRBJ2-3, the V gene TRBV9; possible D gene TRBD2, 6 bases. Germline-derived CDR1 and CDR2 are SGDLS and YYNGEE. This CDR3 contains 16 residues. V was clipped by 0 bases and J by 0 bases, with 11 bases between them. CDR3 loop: CASSVGRGASTDTQYF. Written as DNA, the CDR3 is TGTGCCAGCAGCGTAGGGCGGGGCGCTAGCACAGATACGCAGTATTTT. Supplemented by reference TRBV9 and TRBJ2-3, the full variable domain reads DSGVTQTPKHLITATGQRVTLRCSPRSGDLSVYWYQQSLDQGLQFLIQYYNGEERAKGNILERFSAQQFPDLHSELNLSSLELGDSALYFCASSVGRGASTDTQYFGPGTRLTVL.

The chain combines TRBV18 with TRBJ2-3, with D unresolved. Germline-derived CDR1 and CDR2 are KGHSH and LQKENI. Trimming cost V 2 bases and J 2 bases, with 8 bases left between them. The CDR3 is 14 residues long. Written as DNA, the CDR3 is TGTGCCAGCTCACCATCCGGAAACACAGATACGCAGTATTTT. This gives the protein CASSPSGNTDTQYF.

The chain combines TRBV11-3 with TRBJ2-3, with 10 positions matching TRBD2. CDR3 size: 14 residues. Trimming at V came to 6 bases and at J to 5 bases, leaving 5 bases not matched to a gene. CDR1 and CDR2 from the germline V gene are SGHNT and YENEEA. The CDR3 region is CASSDSGRKDTQYF. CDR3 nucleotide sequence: TGTGCCAGCAGTGATAGCGGGAGGAAAGATACGCAGTATTTT.

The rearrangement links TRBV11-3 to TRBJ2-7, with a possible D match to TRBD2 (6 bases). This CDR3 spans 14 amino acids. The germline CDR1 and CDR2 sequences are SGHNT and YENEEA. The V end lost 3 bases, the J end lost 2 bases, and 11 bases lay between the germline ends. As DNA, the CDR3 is TGTGCCAGCAGCTTGGGGGGTTCACCCTACGAGCAGTACTTC. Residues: CASSLGGSPYEQYF.

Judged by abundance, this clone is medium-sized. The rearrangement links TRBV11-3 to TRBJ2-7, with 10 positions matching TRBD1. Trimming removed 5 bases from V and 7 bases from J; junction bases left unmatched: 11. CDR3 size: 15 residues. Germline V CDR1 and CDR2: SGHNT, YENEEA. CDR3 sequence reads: CASSPPGGQGLEQYF. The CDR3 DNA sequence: TGTGCCAGCAGCCCCCCCGGGGGACAGGGGTTAGAGCAGTACTTC.

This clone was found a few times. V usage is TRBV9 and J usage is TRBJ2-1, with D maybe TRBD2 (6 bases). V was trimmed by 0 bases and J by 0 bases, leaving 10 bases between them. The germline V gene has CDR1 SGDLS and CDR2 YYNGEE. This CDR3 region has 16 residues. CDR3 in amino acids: CASSVGAGSSYNEQFF. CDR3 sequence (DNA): TGTGCCAGCAGCGTAGGAGCCGGGAGCTCCTACAATGAGCAGTTCTTC.

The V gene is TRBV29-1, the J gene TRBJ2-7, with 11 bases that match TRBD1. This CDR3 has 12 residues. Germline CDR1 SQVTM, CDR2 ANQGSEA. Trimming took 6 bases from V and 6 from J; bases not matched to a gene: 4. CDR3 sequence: CSVDRGRGEQYF. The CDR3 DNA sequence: TGCAGCGTGGACAGGGGGCGAGGCGAGCAGTACTTC.

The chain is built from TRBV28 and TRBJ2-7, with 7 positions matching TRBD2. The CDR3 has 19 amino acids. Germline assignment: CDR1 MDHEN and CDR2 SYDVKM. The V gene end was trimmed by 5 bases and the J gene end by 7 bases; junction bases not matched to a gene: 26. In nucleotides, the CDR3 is TGTGCCAGCAGTCGTTCTAGGGGCCCGCCTATCCGACTAGCTCGTGAGCAGTACTTC. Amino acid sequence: CASSRSRGPPIRLAREQYF.

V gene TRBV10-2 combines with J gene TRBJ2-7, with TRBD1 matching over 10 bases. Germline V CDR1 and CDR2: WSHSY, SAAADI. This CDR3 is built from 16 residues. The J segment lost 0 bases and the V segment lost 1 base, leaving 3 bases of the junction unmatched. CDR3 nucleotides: TGCGCCAGCAGTGAGTGGGGACAGGGGAACTCCTACGAGCAGTACTTC. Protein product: CASSEWGQGNSYEQYF.